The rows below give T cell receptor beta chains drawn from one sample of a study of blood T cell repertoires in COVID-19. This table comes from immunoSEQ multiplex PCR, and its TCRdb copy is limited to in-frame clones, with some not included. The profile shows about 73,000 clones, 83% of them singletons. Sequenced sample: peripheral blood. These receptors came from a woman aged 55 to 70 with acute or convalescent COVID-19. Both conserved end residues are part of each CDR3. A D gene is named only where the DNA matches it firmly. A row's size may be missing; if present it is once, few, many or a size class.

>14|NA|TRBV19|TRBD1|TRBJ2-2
TGTGCCGGACGACGGACAGGATTAACCGGGGAGCTGTTTTTT
CAGRRTGLTGELFF
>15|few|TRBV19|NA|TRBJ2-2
TGTGCCAGTAGTATAGCCGCGCAACGGACCGGGGAGCTGTTTTTT
CASSIAAQRTGELFF
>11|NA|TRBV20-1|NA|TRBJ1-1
TGCAGTGCTGCCTCGGGGGAGGAAGCTTTCTTT
CSAASGEEAFF
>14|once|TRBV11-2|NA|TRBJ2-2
TGTGCCAGCAGCTTCAACAGGGCTAACGGGGAGCTGTTTTTT
CASSFNRANGELFF
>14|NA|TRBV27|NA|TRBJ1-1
TGTGCCAGCAGACCCCGGGGGGACTACACTGAAGCTTTCTTT
CASRPRGDYTEAFF
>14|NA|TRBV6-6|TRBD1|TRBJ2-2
TGTGCCAGCAGTTACCCGGACAGGGCCCGGGAGCTGTTTTTT
CASSYPDRARELFF
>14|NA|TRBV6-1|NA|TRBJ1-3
TGTGCCAGCAGGGCATCAGGCTCTGGAAACACCATATATTTT
CASRASGSGNTIYF
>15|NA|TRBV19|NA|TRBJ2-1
TGTGCCAGTAGTTCGGCCGGACTGAAGGAGAATGAGCAGTTCTTC
CASSSAGLKENEQFF
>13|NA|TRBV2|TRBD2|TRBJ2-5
TGTGCCAGCAGCGGGGGACTACAAGAGACCCAGTACTTC
CASSGGLQETQYF
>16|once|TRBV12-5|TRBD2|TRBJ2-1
TGTGCTAGTGGTTTGGCCCCGGGGGGCTCCTACAATGAGCAGTTCTTC
CASGLAPGGSYNEQFF
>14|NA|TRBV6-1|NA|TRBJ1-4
TGTGCCAGCAGTGATACAGGGTGGGACCCAAAACTGTTTTTT
CASSDTGWDPKLFF
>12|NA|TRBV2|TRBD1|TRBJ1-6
TGTGCCAGCCGGACAGGGGACTCACCCCTCCACTTT
CASRTGDSPLHF
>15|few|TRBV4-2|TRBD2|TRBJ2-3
TGTGCCAGCAGCCAAGAACGGGGGGGCGCAGATACGCAGTATTTT
CASSQERGGADTQYF
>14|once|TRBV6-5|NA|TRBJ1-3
TGTGCCAGCAGTTACGGCACCTCTGGAAACACCATATATTTT
CASSYGTSGNTIYF
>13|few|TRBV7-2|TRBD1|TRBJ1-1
TGTGCCAGCAGCCGACAGGGAGGTACTGAAGCTTTCTTT
CASSRQGGTEAFF
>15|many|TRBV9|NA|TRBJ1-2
TGTGCCAGCAGCGTTTCGGACACGGCTAACTATGGCTACACCTTC
CASSVSDTANYGYTF
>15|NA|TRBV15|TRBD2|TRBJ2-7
TGTGCCACCAGCATCCTTAGCGGGGCCTCCTACGAGCAGTACTTC
CATSILSGASYEQYF
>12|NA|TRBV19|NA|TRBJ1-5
TGTGCCAGTAGTAACCAGAATCAGCCCCAGCATTTT
CASSNQNQPQHF
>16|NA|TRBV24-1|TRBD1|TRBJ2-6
TGTGCCACCAGGGCGGACAGGGGGCCTGGGGCCAACGTCCTGACTTTC
CATRADRGPGANVLTF
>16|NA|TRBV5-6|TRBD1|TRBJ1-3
TGTGCCAGCCTTTCGGGACAGCCGTTCTCTGGAAACACCATATATTTT
CASLSGQPFSGNTIYF
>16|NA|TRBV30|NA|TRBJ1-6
TGTGCCTGGAGTGTACGACGGAGCTCCTATAATTCACCCCTCCACTTT
CAWSVRRSSYNSPLHF
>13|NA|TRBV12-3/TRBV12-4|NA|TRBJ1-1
TGTGCCAGCAGTTTTCGGAGGGACACTGAAGCTTTCTTT
CASSFRRDTEAFF
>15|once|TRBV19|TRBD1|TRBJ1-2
TGTGCCAGTAGTCCAGGACAGGGTTATAGCTATGGCTACACCTTC
CASSPGQGYSYGYTF
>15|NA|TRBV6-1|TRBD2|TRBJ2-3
TGTGCCAGCAGTGAACAGCGGGGATACACAGATACGCAGTATTTT
CASSEQRGYTDTQYF
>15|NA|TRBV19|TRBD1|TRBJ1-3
TGTGCCAGTAGTATAGACGGGACAGCTGGAAACACCATATATTTT
CASSIDGTAGNTIYF
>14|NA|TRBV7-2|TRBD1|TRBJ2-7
TGTGCCAGCAGCCCTAGACAGGGCCCCTACGAGCAGTACTTC
CASSPRQGPYEQYF
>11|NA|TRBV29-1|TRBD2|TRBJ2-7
TGCAGCGTTGAAGACCGCGGGGGGCAGTACTTC
CSVEDRGGQYF
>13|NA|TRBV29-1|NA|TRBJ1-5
TGCAGCGTCGCGACCGGGACTATGCAGCCCCAGCATTTT
CSVATGTMQPQHF
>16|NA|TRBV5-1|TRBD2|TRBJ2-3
TGCGCCAGCAGCTTCTTTACAGCGGGGGCGTCAGATACGCAGTATTTT
CASSFFTAGASDTQYF
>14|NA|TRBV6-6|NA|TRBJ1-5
TGTGCCAGCAGTTATCAGGATAGCAATCAGCCCCAGCATTTT
CASSYQDSNQPQHF
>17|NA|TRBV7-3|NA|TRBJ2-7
TGTGCCAGCAGCTTTTTCCGGACATCCGGAGTGGCCAACGAGCAGTACTTC
CASSFFRTSGVANEQYF
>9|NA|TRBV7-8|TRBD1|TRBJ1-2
TGTAGGACAGGCTATGGCTACACCTTC
CRTGYGYTF
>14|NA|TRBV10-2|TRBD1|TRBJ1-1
TGCGCCAGCAGAGGGACAGACATGAACACTGAAGCTTTCTTT
CASRGTDMNTEAFF
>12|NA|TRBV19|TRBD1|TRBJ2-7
TGTGCCAGTAGTATTGACAGGGACGAGCAGTACTTC
CASSIDRDEQYF
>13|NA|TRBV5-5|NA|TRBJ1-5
TGTGCCAGCAGCTGGGGGGTTGGCCAGCCCCAGCATTTT
CASSWGVGQPQHF
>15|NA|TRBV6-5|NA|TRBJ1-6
TGTGCCAGCAGTTACGGGAGCAGGTATAATTCACCCCTCCACTTT
CASSYGSRYNSPLHF
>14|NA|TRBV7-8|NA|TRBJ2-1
TGTGCCAGCAGCCAATCAGGGACCTACAATGAGCAGTTCTTC
CASSQSGTYNEQFF
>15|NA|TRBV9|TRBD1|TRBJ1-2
TGTGCCAGCAGAGCCTCGGGACAGGGGAACTATGGCTACACCTTC
CASRASGQGNYGYTF
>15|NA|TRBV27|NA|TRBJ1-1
TGTGCCAGCAGTTTATCGTTAGTGGGGGGCACTGAAGCTTTCTTT
CASSLSLVGGTEAFF
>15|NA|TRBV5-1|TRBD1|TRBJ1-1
TGCGCCAGCAGCGAGAGGACAGGGTTGGGCACTGAAGCTTTCTTT
CASSERTGLGTEAFF
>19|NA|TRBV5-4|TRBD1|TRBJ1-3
TGTGCCAGCAGCTTTAGACAGGGGGCGAACTACGTCCCTGGAAACACCATATATTTT
CASSFRQGANYVPGNTIYF